The 7 T cell receptor beta chains listed next were all sequenced from one sample in a study of T cell changes during pregnancy in multiple sclerosis. Measured with immunoSEQ multiplex PCR; TCRdb has only the in-frame clones, and not every one. The sample consists of 130,000 or so clones, about 96% of them appearing once. The sample was peripheral blood, taken after pregnancy. The origin of the receptors is a female donor with multiple sclerosis, enrolled in a pregnancy study.

The count of this clone is one. The V call is TRBV6-5, the J call TRBJ1-4; 7 bases fit TRBD1. There are 15 residues in the CDR3. Unmatched junction bases numbered 5, after V lost 2 bases and J lost 5 bases. CDR1 and CDR2 from the germline V gene are MNHEY and SVGAGI. CDR3 nucleotides: TGTGCCAGCAGTTACACACAGGGGCCGAATGAAAAACTGTTTTTT. Protein: CASSYTQGPNEKLFF.

The chain employs TRBV11-2 and TRBJ2-5, with D possibly TRBD2 on 5 matching bases. Trimming stripped 0 bases from V and 2 bases from J, with 10 bases between. CDR3 length: 15 residues. Germline assignment: CDR1 SGHAT and CDR2 FQNNGV. CDR3: CASSLDRGYQETQYF. The CDR3 DNA reads as TGTGCCAGCAGCTTAGATCGGGGATATCAAGAGACCCAGTACTTC.

About this clone itself: Relative to the germline gene, one junction end is altered; a read error may explain this. The genes are TRBV7-7 and TRBJ2-6; the D is unclear. Germline CDR1 reads SSHAT; CDR2 reads FNYEAQ (reference sequence). The CDR3 totals 18 residues. CDR3 coding DNA: TGTGCTAGCAGCTTAACACCATACCCTAGCTCTGGGGCCAACGTCCTGACTTTC. This gives the protein CASSLTPYPSSGANVLTF. Variable domain in full (rest from reference TRBV7-7 and TRBJ2-6): GAGVSQSPRYKVTKRGQDVTLRCDPISSHATLYWYQQALGQGPEFLTYFNYEAQPDKSGLPSDRFSAERPEGSISTLTIQRTEQRDSAMYRCASSLTPYPSSGANVLTFGAGSRLTVL.

This clone was observed once. The rearrangement links TRBV5-1 to TRBJ1-1; D remains unclear. V lost 1 base, J lost 0 bases, and 7 bases lay in between. The germline CDR1 and CDR2 sequences are SGHRS and YFSETQ. This CDR3 region has 14 residues. The CDR3 loop is CASSLHQMNTEAFF. Here the CDR3 DNA reads TGCGCCAGCAGCTTGCACCAGATGAACACTGAAGCTTTCTTT. Using reference TRBV5-1 and TRBJ1-1 for the parts outside the CDR3, the full variable domain is KAGVTQTPRYLIKTRGQQVTLSCSPISGHRSVSWYQQTPGQGLQFLFEYFSETQRNKGNFPGRFSGRQFSNSRSEMNVSTLELGDSALYLCASSLHQMNTEAFFGQGTRLTVV.

This CDR3 is CASSIGDRAGELFF. The CDR3, as DNA: TGTGCCAGTAGTATCGGGGATCGAGCCGGGGAGCTGTTTTTT. The chain is built from TRBV19 and TRBJ2-2; TRBD2 is a possible D gene (5 bases). Germline V gene sequence: CDR1 LNHDA, CDR2 SQIVND (reference sequence). This CDR3 comprises 14 residues. With 3 bases removed from V and 6 bases from J, the gap between germline ends came to 11 bases.

In its sample, this clone was seen a few times. This rearrangement joins TRBV19 to TRBJ2-5; 10 nucleotides line up with TRBD1. With V trimmed by 4 bases and J by 7 bases, 12 bases remained unmatched. The CDR3 runs to 16 residues. Germline V lookup: CDR1 LNHDA, CDR2 SQIVND (reference sequence). Here the CDR3 reads CASSSNLGTGEVTQYF. For the CDR3, the DNA is TGTGCCAGTAGTAGCAACCTCGGGACAGGGGAGGTGACCCAGTACTTC. Complete variable domain (other parts from reference TRBV19 and TRBJ2-5): DGGITQSPKYLFRKEGQNVTLSCEQNLNHDAMYWYRQDPGQGLRLIYYSQIVNDFQKGDIAEGYSVSREKKESFPLTVTSAQKNPTAFYLCASSSNLGTGEVTQYFGPGTRLLVL.

The rearrangement joins TRBV7-6 to TRBJ2-7, with D possibly TRBD1 on 8 matching bases. Trimming pared 2 bases from V and 2 bases from J, leaving 19 bases between. The CDR3 contains 17 residues. In germline, CDR1 is SGHVS, CDR2 FNYEAQ. CDR3 protein: CASSLTQGGGSTYEQYF. The CDR3 nucleotides are TGTGCCAGCAGCTTAACACAGGGGGGGGGCAGTACCTACGAGCAGTACTTC.